The T cell receptor beta chain under discussion was sequenced for a study of blood T cells in healthy people across ages. The study, taken as a whole, reports: Long-lived donors had more naive CD4+ cells and higher diversity than aged donors. Percentage of naive T cells showed a strong correlation with TCR beta diversity.

With a J-beta primer mix and a sample-barcoded 5' primer, a second PCR ran about 7 to 12 cycles. TCRdb redid the calling of the 5' RACE reads with MiXCR, one entry per CDR3 protein. The repertoire holds 1.5 million to 2 million distinct CDR3 sequences, with approximately 30% as singletons. As for this clonotype: Antigen: not known.

J was trimmed by 5 bases and V by 6 bases; bases with no gene match: 11. Germline values: CDR1 SGDLS, CDR2 YYNGEE. The CDR3 runs to 15 residues. This sequence was found in a woman aged 30 to 39 in good health. The chain is built from TRBV9 and TRBJ2-7, with 10 bases matching TRBD1. The source material was blood. The CDR3 coding sequence is TGTGCCAGCAACGCACGGGACAGGGGTGAGGACGAGCAGTACTTC. Residues: CASNARDRGEDEQYF.